This TCR beta chain was identified in a study of blood T cell repertoires in COVID-19. Background on the study: The United States, Italy and Spain provided the acute and convalescent COVID-19 samples. PBMCs, B-cell-depleted T cells, or T cells provided the cDNA or gDNA that made up the material.

In the authors' methods: Reference gene primer amplification in the assay estimated nucleated cell counts. The repertoire was sequenced with immunoSEQ multiplex PCR; TCRdb's copy has only in-frame clones and lacks some. The V and J calls and the clone size are those of that table, but D and trimming were determined from the DNA. The repertoire consists of over 50,000 clones, with approximately 89% occurring once and the leading ten covering 5.5% to 8.5%. Germline lookup yields CDR1 MNHEY and CDR2 SVGEGT. V was pared by 4 bases and J by 0 bases, with 15 bases between. This CDR3 has 16 residues. This sequence joins TRBV6-2 or TRBV6-3 and TRBJ2-5, with D tentatively TRBD1 (5 bases). Sequenced material: peripheral blood. The TCR was taken from a man in his 60s with acute or convalescent COVID-19. The DNA for the CDR3 is TGTGCCAGCAGTTCCCGATCCCCGACAGACCAAGAGACCCAGTACTTC. Protein product: CASSSRSPTDQETQYF.